This T cell receptor beta chain stems from a study of T-cell reconstitution after alpha-beta-depleted transplantation in children. A library of TCRbeta sequences, prepared with unique molecular identifiers, was generated. Each CDR3 protein is one row after TCRdb ran MiXCR on the PCR reads. The sample lists approximately 93,000 distinct CDR3 sequences; 7% to 10% were seen once. V lost 2 bases, J lost 4 bases, and 6 bases lay in between. This CDR3 comprises 14 residues. This clonotype was seen many times. The receptor was derived from a human donor who donated a stem cell graft to a child with congenital amegakaryocytic thrombocytopenia. The sample here was PBMCs from the stem cell graft donor, taken from the stem cell graft. The chain uses TRBV12-3 or TRBV12-4 and TRBJ1-6, with D perhaps matching TRBD1 (5 bases). The CDR3 loop reads CASSLRGYNSPLHF. The CDR3 coding sequence is TGTGCCAGCAGTTTAAGGGGTTATAATTCACCCCTCCACTTT.